The clone carrying this T cell receptor (beta chain) was counted a few times. The antigen remains undetermined. V trimming: 5 bases; J trimming: 6 bases; junction bases outside the gene matches: 3. Per germline, CDR1 SEHNR and CDR2 FQNEAQ (reference sequence). CDR3 size: 13 residues. Here immunoSEQ multiplex PCR was the method, and the copy in TCRdb shows in-frame clones only, minus some. The sample holds around 88,000 clones, around 83% seen once. This sample was included in a study of graft-versus-host responses after intestinal transplantation. Study-level information: Multivisceral, liver-intestinal, or isolated intestinal transplants were given to recipients. Recipients were all induced with anti-thymocyte globulin, then given tacrolimus and steroids for around three years.

Broader study findings: GvH clonotypes were identified within recipient marrow, with a subset emerging first in ileum or blood.

This sample comprised unstimulated CD8+ T cells sorted from spleen or lymph node cells, obtained before intestinal transplant. The TCR comes from a human donor who received an intestinal transplant. The gene calls are TRBV7-9 and TRBJ1-4, with 7 bases lining up with TRBD1. The CDR3 sequence is CASSHGTDEKLFF. In DNA form, the CDR3 reads TGTGCCAGCAGCCACGGGACAGATGAAAAACTGTTTTTT.